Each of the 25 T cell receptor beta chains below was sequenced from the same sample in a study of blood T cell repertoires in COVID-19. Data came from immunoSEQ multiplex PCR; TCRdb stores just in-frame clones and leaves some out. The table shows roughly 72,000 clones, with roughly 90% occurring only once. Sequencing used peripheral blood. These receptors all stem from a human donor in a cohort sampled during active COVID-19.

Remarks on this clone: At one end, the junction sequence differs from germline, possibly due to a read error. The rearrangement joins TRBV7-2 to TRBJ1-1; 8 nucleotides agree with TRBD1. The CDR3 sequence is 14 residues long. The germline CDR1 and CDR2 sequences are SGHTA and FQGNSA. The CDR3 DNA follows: TGTGCCAGCAGCTTATCCCGAGGGACAGGCCTTGGCCGCTTT. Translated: CASSLSRGTGLGRF.

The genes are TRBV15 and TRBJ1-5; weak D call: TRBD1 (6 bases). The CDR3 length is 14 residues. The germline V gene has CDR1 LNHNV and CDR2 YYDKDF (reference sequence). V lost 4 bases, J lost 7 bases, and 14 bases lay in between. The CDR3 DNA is TGTGCCACCAGCATGAGGGGGTTAGGCCAGCCCCAGCATTTT. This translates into CATSMRGLGQPQHF.

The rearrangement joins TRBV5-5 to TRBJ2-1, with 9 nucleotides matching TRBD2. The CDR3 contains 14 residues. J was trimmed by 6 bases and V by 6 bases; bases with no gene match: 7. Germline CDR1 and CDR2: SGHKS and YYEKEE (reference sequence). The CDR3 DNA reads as TGTGCCAGCAATCTAGCGGGATCGGGCAATGAGCAGTTCTTC. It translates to CASNLAGSGNEQFF.

In DNA, the CDR3 is TGTGCCAGCAGAGCACAGGGGAATCAGCCCCAGCATTTT. Its protein product is CASRAQGNQPQHF. The J gene is TRBJ1-5, the V gene TRBV6-5; 7 bases agree with TRBD1. Germline CDR1 reads MNHEY; CDR2 reads SVGAGI. J lost 4 bases, V lost 6 bases, and 3 bases had no gene match. The CDR3 totals 13 residues.

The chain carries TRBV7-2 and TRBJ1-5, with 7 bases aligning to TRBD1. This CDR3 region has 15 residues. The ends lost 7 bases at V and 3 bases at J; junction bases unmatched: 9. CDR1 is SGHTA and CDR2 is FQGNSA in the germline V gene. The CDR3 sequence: CASTPTGPPNQPQHF. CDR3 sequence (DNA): TGTGCCAGCACCCCGACAGGGCCGCCCAATCAGCCCCAGCATTTT.

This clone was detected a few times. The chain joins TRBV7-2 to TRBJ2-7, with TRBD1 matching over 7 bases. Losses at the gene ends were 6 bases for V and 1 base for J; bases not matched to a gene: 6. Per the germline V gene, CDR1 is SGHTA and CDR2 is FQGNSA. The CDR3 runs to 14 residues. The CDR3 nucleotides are TGTGCCAGCAGACATGACAGGGTGTCCTACGAGCAGTACTTC. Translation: CASRHDRVSYEQYF.

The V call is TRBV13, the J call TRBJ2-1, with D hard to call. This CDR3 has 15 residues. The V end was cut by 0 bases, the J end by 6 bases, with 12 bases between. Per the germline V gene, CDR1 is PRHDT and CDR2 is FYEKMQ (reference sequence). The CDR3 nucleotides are TGTGCCAGCAGCTTAGGTATTGTACTATTCAATGAGCAGTTCTTC. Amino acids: CASSLGIVLFNEQFF.

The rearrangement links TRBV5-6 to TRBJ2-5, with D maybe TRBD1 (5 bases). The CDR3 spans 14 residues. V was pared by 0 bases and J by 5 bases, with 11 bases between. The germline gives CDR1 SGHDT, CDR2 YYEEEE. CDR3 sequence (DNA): TGTGCCAGCAGCTTGGAGCAGGGATGGGAGACCCAGTACTTC. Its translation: CASSLEQGWETQYF.

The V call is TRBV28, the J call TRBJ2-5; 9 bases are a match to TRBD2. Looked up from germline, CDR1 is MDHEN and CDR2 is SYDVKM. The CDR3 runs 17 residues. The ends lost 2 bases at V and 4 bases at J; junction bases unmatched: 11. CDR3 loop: CASSLRGSGRVGETQYF. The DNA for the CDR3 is TGTGCCAGCAGTTTAAGGGGTAGCGGGAGAGTTGGAGAGACCCAGTACTTC. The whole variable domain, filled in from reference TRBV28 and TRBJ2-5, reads DVKVTQSSRYLVKRTGEKVFLECVQDMDHENMFWYRQDPGLGLRLIYFSYDVKMKEKGDIPEGYSVSREKKERFSLILESASTNQTSMYLCASSLRGSGRVGETQYFGPGTRLLVL.

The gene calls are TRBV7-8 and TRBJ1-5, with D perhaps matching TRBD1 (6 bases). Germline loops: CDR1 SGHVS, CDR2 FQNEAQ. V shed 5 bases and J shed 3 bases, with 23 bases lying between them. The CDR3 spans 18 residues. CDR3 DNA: TGTGCCAGCAGCCACACTACAGGGTGGATTAGCCACAATCAGCCCCAGCATTTT. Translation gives CASSHTTGWISHNQPQHF.

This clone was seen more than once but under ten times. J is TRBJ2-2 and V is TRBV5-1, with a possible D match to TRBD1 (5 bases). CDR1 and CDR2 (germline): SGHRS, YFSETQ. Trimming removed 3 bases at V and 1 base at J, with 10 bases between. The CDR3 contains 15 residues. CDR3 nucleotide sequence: TGCGCCAGCAGCTGGTCTCAGGGGAACACCGGGGAGCTGTTTTTT. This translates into CASSWSQGNTGELFF.

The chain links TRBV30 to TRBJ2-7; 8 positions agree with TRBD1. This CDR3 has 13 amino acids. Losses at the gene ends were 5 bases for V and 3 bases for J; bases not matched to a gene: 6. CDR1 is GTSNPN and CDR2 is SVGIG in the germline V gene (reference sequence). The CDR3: CAWSGGPIYEQYF. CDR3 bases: TGTGCCTGGTCAGGGGGCCCCATCTACGAGCAGTACTTC.

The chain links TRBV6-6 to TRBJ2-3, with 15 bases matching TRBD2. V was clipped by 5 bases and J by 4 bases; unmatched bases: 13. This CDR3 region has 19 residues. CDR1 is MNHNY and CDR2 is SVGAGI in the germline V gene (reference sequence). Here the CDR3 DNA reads TGTGCCAGCAGTCGGACTAGCGGGAGGGTTGGTGTAAGCGCAGATACGCAGTATTTT. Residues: CASSRTSGRVGVSADTQYF.

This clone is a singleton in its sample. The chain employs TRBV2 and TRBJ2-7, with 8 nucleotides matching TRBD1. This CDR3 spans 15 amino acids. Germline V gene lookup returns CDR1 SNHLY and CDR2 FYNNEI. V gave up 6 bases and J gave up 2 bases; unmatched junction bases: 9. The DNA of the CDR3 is TGTGCCAGCAGATTAGGACAGGGTAGGACCTACGAGCAGTACTTC. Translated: CASRLGQGRTYEQYF. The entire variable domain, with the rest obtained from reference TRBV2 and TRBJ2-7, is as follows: EPEVTQTPSHQVTQMGQEVILRCVPISNHLYFYWYRQILGQKVEFLVSFYNNEISEKSEIFDDQFSVERPDGSNFTLKIRSTKLEDSAMYFCASRLGQGRTYEQYFGPGTRLTVT.

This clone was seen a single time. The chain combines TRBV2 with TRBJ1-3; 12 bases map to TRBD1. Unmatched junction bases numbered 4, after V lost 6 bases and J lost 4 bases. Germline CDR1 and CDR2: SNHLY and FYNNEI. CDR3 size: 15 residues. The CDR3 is CASRGQGAAGNTIYF. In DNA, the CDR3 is TGTGCCAGCAGGGGACAGGGGGCTGCAGGAAACACCATATATTTT.

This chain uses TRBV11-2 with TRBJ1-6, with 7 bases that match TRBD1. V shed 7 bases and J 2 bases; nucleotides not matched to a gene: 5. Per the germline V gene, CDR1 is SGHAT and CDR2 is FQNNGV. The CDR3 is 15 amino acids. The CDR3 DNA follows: TGTGCCAGCAACCTACAGGGGACCTATAATTCACCCCTCCACTTT. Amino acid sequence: CASNLQGTYNSPLHF.

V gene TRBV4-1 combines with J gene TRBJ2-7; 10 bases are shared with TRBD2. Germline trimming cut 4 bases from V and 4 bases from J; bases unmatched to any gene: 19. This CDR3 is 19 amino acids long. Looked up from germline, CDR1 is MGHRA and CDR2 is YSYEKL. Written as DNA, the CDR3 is TGCGCCAGCAGCCCAAACCCCCTGGGGGTAGCGGGGGGTGTATACGAGCAGTACTTC. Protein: CASSPNPLGVAGGVYEQYF.

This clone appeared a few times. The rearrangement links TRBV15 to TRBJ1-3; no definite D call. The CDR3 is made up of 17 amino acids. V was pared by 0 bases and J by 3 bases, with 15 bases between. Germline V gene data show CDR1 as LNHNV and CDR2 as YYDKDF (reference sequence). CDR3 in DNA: TGTGCCACCAGCAGAGATCGGGAGGTTGGAGGTGGAAACACCATATATTTT. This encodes CATSRDREVGGGNTIYF. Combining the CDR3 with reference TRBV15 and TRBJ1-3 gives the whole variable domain DAMVIQNPRYQVTQFGKPVTLSCSQTLNHNVMYWYQQKSSQAPKLLFHYYDKDFNNEADTPDNFQSRRPNTSFCFLDIRSPGLGDTAMYLCATSRDREVGGGNTIYFGEGSWLTVV.

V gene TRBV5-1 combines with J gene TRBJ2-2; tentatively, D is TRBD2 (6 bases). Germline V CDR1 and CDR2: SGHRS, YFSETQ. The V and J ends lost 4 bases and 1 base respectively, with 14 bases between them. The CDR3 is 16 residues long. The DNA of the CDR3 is TGCGCCAGCAGCCCGGGTCTAGCGAAGAACACCGGGGAGCTGTTTTTT. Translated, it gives CASSPGLAKNTGELFF. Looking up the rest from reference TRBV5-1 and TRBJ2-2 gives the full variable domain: KAGVTQTPRYLIKTRGQQVTLSCSPISGHRSVSWYQQTPGQGLQFLFEYFSETQRNKGNFPGRFSGRQFSNSRSEMNVSTLELGDSALYLCASSPGLAKNTGELFFGEGSRLTVL.

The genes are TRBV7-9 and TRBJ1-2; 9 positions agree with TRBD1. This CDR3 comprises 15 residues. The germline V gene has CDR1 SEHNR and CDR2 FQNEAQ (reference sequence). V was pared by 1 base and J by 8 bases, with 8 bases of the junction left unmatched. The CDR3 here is CASSLGHDRGYGYTF. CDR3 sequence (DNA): TGTGCCAGCAGCTTAGGTCACGACAGGGGGTACGGCTACACCTTC.

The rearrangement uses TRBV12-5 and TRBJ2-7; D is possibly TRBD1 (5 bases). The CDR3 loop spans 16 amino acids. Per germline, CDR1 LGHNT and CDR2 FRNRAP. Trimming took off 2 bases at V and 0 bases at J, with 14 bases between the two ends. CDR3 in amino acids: CASGLIRVGISYEQYF. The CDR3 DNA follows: TGTGCTAGTGGTTTGATCAGGGTGGGAATCTCCTACGAGCAGTACTTC.

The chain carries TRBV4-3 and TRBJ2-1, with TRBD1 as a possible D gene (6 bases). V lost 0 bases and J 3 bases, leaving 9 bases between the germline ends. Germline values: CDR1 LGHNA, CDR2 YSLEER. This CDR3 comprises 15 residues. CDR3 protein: CASSQDGQYYNEQFF. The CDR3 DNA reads TGCGCCAGCAGCCAAGACGGACAGTACTACAATGAGCAGTTCTTC.

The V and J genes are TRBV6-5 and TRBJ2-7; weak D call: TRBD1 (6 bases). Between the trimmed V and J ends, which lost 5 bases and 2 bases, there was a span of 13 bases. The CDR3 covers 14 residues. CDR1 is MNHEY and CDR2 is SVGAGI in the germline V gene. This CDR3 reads CASSLQGSPYEQYF. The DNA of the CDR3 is TGTGCCAGCAGTCTACAGGGAAGCCCCTACGAGCAGTACTTC.

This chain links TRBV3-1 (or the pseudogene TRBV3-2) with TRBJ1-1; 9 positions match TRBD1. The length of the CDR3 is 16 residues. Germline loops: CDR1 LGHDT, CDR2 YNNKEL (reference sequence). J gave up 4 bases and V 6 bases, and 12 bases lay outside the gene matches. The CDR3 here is CASSLGQGSGGTEAFF. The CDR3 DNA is TGTGCCAGCAGTCTCGGACAGGGGAGCGGAGGCACTGAAGCTTTCTTT.

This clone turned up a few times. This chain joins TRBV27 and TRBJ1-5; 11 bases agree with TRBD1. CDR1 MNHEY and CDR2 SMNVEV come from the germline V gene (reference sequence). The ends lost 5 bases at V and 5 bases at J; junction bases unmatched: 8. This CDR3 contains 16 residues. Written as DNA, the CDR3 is TGTGCCAGCAGTCCCCTTGGACAGGGGGCGCATCAGCCCCAGCATTTT. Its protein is CASSPLGQGAHQPQHF.